Listed below are T cell receptor beta chains from one sample, sequenced in a study of shared clonotypes between healthy human individuals. TCRdb's table, derived via immunoSEQ multiplex PCR, lists solely in-frame clones and lacks some. Here the sample spans more than 1 million clones, around 78% being singletons. Material for sequencing was memory CD4+ T cells from PBMCs. The receptors here all came from a young man in good health. Some clones in this sample may be carry-over from other donors' samples. Both conserved end residues are part of each CDR3. Each record gives: V gene, J gene, clone size, D gene, CDR3 protein, CDR3 DNA. A D gene is named only where the DNA matches it firmly. Some rows have no size entry. The others give once, few or many, or a class for an expanded clone.

TRBV11-3,TRBJ2-5,.,.,CASAGTTQETQYF,TGTGCCAGCGCAGGGACCACACAAGAGACCCAGTACTTC
TRBV5-4,TRBJ2-7,.,.,CASRRSSTDEQYF,TGTGCCAGCAGGAGAAGCTCCACGGACGAGCAGTACTTC
TRBV5-4,TRBJ1-2,few,.,CASSLDQGTYGYTF,TGTGCCAGCAGCTTGGATCAGGGTACCTATGGCTACACCTTC
TRBV7-2,TRBJ1-1,.,.,CASSLVRGSEAFF,TGTGCCAGCAGCTTAGTTAGGGGTTCTGAAGCTTTCTTT
TRBV5-4,TRBJ1-2,.,.,CASSLDINSGNGGTYGYTF,TGTGCCAGCAGCTTGGATATTAATTCTGGAAATGGGGGTACCTATGGCTACACCTTC
TRBV7-3,TRBJ2-2,.,TRBD1,CASSVGGAGTGELFF,TGTGCCAGCAGCGTAGGGGGCGCAGGGACCGGGGAGCTGTTTTTT
TRBV29-1,TRBJ2-3,.,TRBD2,CSVSGTSGSDTQYF,TGCAGCGTCTCCGGGACTAGCGGGAGCGATACGCAGTATTTT
TRBV28,TRBJ1-6,.,TRBD1,CASSLTGNNSPLHF,TGTGCCAGCAGTCTGACAGGGAATAATTCACCCCTCCACTTT
TRBV7-9,TRBJ2-7,.,TRBD2,CASRRLAGFGEQYF,TGTGCCAGCAGACGACTAGCGGGTTTCGGCGAGCAGTACTTC
TRBV6-6,TRBJ1-4,once,.,CASSFSLSTNEKLFF,TGTGCCAGCAGTTTTTCGCTGTCAACTAATGAAAAACTGTTTTTT
TRBV29-1,TRBJ1-2,.,TRBD1,CSVDLGQGAIGYTF,TGCAGCGTTGACCTCGGACAGGGGGCGATTGGCTACACCTTC
TRBV4-2,TRBJ1-1,.,TRBD1,CASSQRTGLNTEAFF,TGTGCCAGCAGCCAGAGGACAGGCTTGAACACTGAAGCTTTCTTT
TRBV4-1,TRBJ1-2,.,TRBD1,CASSQEEQGAGGYTF,TGCGCCAGCAGCCAGGAAGAACAGGGGGCGGGTGGCTACACCTTC
TRBV7-8,TRBJ2-1,.,.,CASTPQASPYNEQFF,TGTGCCAGCACCCCCCAAGCTAGCCCCTACAATGAGCAGTTCTTC
TRBV7-9,TRBJ2-5,.,TRBD1,CASSFAQGVGETQYF,TGTGCCAGCAGCTTCGCACAGGGGGTCGGCGAGACCCAGTACTTC
TRBV5-4,TRBJ1-2,.,TRBD1,CASSWGQQNYGYTF,TGTGCCAGCAGCTGGGGACAGCAAAACTATGGCTACACCTTC
TRBV5-1,TRBJ2-7,.,.,CASSLTGSTYEQYF,TGCGCCAGCAGCTTGACAGGATCAACCTACGAGCAGTACTTC
TRBV5-1,TRBJ2-7,.,.,CASSWTGATYEQYF,TGCGCCAGCAGCTGGACGGGGGCAACCTACGAGCAGTACTTC
TRBV6-5,TRBJ1-2,few,TRBD1,CASSLDRASGYTF,TGTGCCAGCAGTCTAGACAGGGCGAGTGGCTACACCTTC
TRBV19,TRBJ1-5,.,TRBD1,CASSGTGEQPQHF,TGTGCCAGCTCCGGGACAGGGGAGCAGCCCCAGCATTTT
TRBV6-6,TRBJ2-7,few,TRBD2,CASSGTSGDYEQYF,TGTGCCAGCAGTGGGACTAGCGGGGACTACGAGCAGTACTTC
TRBV6-5,TRBJ1-5,.,TRBD1,CASSRQTGVGQPQHF,TGTGCCAGCAGCCGGCAGACAGGGGTGGGGCAGCCCCAGCATTTT
TRBV2,TRBJ1-1,few,.,CASMLGDLEAFF,TGTGCCAGCATGCTAGGGGACTTGGAAGCTTTCTTT
TRBV11-3,TRBJ2-1,many,.,CASSLEQGPYNEQFF,TGTGCCAGCAGCTTAGAACAGGGACCCTACAATGAGCAGTTCTTC
TRBV5-4,TRBJ2-7,.,TRBD2,CASSLPGRVGGEQYF,TGTGCCAGCAGCCTCCCTGGGAGGGTCGGGGGAGAGCAGTACTTC
TRBV18,TRBJ2-1,.,TRBD2,CASSPAAGGVSQEQFF,TGTGCCAGCTCACCAGCGGCGGGGGGCGTTAGTCAGGAGCAGTTCTTC
TRBV14,TRBJ2-2,few,TRBD1,CASSLLTTGTATGELFF,TGTGCCAGCAGCCTTCTCACAACGGGGACAGCCACCGGGGAGCTGTTTTTT
TRBV5-1,TRBJ2-7,many,TRBD2,CASSPSLTSGHNEQYF,TGCGCCAGCAGCCCAAGCCTGACTAGCGGCCATAACGAGCAGTACTTC
TRBV10-3,TRBJ1-2,.,.,CAISGQTNYGYTF,TGTGCCATCAGTGGACAGACTAACTATGGCTACACCTTC
TRBV2,TRBJ1-4,once,TRBD1,CASSDEAGGLNEKLFF,TGTGCCAGCAGTGATGAGGCAGGGGGCCTGAATGAAAAACTGTTTTTT
TRBV27,TRBJ1-5,.,.,CASSSRPGGNQPQHF,TGTGCCAGCAGTTCACGACCGGGTGGCAATCAGCCCCAGCATTTT
TRBV29-1,TRBJ2-7,.,.,CSVEGQGYEQYF,TGCAGCGTTGAAGGGCAGGGCTACGAGCAGTACTTC
TRBV7-2,TRBJ2-1,.,.,CASSLVGPAFF,TGTGCCAGCAGCTTAGTAGGGCCCGCGTTCTTC
TRBV28,TRBJ2-5,.,.,CASSFPGAAQETQYF,TGTGCCAGCAGTTTCCCCGGGGCGGCGCAAGAGACCCAGTACTTC
TRBV7-2,TRBJ1-2,once,TRBD1,CASSRRSTGELGYTF,TGTGCCAGCAGCCGCCGCTCTACAGGGGAGCTCGGCTACACCTTC
TRBV5-5,TRBJ2-2,.,.,CASSFGTNTGELFF,TGTGCCAGCAGCTTCGGGACCAACACCGGGGAGCTGTTTTTT
TRBV7-2,TRBJ1-3,.,.,CASSLGRVSGNTIYF,TGTGCCAGCAGCTTAGGACGGGTCTCTGGAAACACCATATATTTT
TRBV30,TRBJ1-2,.,.,CAWSRTREGGYTF,TGTGCCTGGAGTAGGACAAGGGAGGGTGGCTACACCTTC
TRBV18,TRBJ2-7,.,.,CASSWGRDYEQYF,TGTGCCAGCTCATGGGGCAGGGACTACGAGCAGTACTTC
TRBV19,TRBJ2-1,.,.,CASNGGSTYNEQFF,TGTGCCAGTAACGGCGGATCAACCTACAATGAGCAGTTCTTC
TRBV11-3,TRBJ2-2,.,TRBD1,CASSLGTGVTGELFF,TGTGCCAGCAGCTTGGGGACAGGGGTAACCGGGGAGCTGTTTTTT
TRBV5-1,TRBJ2-7,.,.,CASSPGLYYEQYF,TGCGCCAGCAGTCCAGGATTGTACTACGAGCAGTACTTC
TRBV15,TRBJ2-1,.,.,CATSSKTESSYNEQFF,TGTGCCACCAGCAGCAAGACCGAAAGCTCCTACAATGAGCAGTTCTTC
TRBV5-1,TRBJ2-3,.,TRBD2,CASSPSTSLTDTQYF,TGCGCCAGCAGTCCCTCGACTAGCTTGACAGATACGCAGTATTTT
TRBV19,TRBJ1-1,.,.,CASSEGKSGYTEAFF,TGTGCCAGTAGTGAGGGTAAATCGGGGTACACTGAAGCTTTCTTT
TRBV6-1,TRBJ2-1,.,.,CASSEYDLNFEQFF,TGTGCCAGCAGTGAATATGACCTCAATTTTGAGCAGTTCTTC
TRBV7-6,TRBJ2-7,.,.,CASTRGSSYEQYF,TGTGCCAGCACTAGGGGGAGCTCCTACGAGCAGTACTTC
TRBV5-5,TRBJ2-7,.,.,CASSPLVSTAYEQYF,TGTGCCAGCAGCCCCCTTGTTTCAACAGCCTACGAGCAGTACTTC
TRBV20-1,TRBJ2-1,many,.,CSATYNEQFF,TGCAGTGCTACATACAATGAGCAGTTCTTC
TRBV7-6,TRBJ2-7,.,TRBD1,CASSLGQGKEQYF,TGTGCCAGCAGTCTGGGACAGGGGAAGGAGCAGTACTTC
TRBV7-2,TRBJ1-1,.,.,CASSLIGGGPTEAFF,TGTGCCAGCAGCCTCATCGGGGGGGGGCCCACTGAAGCTTTCTTT
TRBV4-1,TRBJ2-1,few,.,CASSQVQLFDEQFF,TGCGCCAGCAGCCAAGTCCAGCTTTTCGATGAGCAGTTCTTC
TRBV28,TRBJ1-5,.,.,CASGTGFGNQPQHF,TGTGCCAGCGGAACAGGGTTCGGCAATCAGCCCCAGCATTTT
TRBV11-2,TRBJ1-1,.,.,CASSLSSGLPTQAFF,TGTGCCAGCAGCTTGAGTTCGGGCCTCCCGACCCAAGCTTTCTTT
TRBV7-2,TRBJ2-7,.,TRBD1,CASSLMQTGGPYEQYF,TGTGCCAGCAGCTTAATGCAAACAGGGGGACCCTACGAGCAGTACTTC